The T cell receptor (beta chain) under discussion was sequenced for a study of vaccination effects on CD4 cells after COVID-19. Sequenced by immunoSEQ multiplex PCR; TCRdb stores in-frame clones only, minus some. Counted here are roughly 30,000 clones, 70% to 85% occurring once; the ten biggest clones make up under 15%. To note about this clone: Its antigen is not known.

Study-wide findings and caveats: The vaccine-induced clones of healthy vaccinees included only 1 of 255 that cross-reacted with common cold coronaviruses.

With approximately 9 days of culture completed, CD4+ T cells were isolated. The vaccine given was either BNT162b2 or mRNA-1273, in two doses. This receptor was identified in a human donor who received a COVID-19 vaccine. The sample in question was CD4+ T cells from PBMCs cultured without peptide, obtained after COVID-19 vaccination.

The CDR3 loop reads CASSLSPGSRTGELFF. The CDR3 bases are TGTGCCAGCAGCTTGTCCCCGGGGTCGAGAACCGGGGAGCTGTTTTTT. The rearrangement links TRBV5-4 to TRBJ2-2; weak D call: TRBD2 (5 bases). The CDR3 runs to 16 residues. CDR1 is SGHNT, CDR2 YYREEE, per germline (reference sequence). Between the trimmed V and J ends, which lost 1 base and 5 bases, there was a span of 15 bases.